This T cell receptor (beta chain) derives from a study of liver allograft versus peripheral blood T cells. Across the study: Repertoires of T cell receptors in transplanted livers were compared with recipients' peripheral blood repertoires. Whole-study findings and limits: The authors reported that T cell receptor repertoires inside liver allografts differed from those in peripheral blood.

MiXCR, run by TCRdb on the reads, gives a single entry per CDR3 protein. The sample records about 5,600 distinct CDR3 sequences, approximately 14% being singletons. This clonotype is medium-sized. What it recognizes is unknown. This TCR derives from a human patient who had a liver transplant. Among the T cells, some may be from the graft donor.

Here the CDR3 DNA reads TGTGCCAGCAGCCCAAGGGGCGGGATTTACAATGAGCAGTTCTTC. It codes for CASSPRGGIYNEQFF. The gene calls are TRBV5-4 and TRBJ2-1; D perhaps matches TRBD2 (6 bases). The CDR3 is 15 residues long. The germline V and J ends were trimmed by 4 bases and 4 bases, with 15 bases remaining between them. The V gene's germline CDR1 is SGHNT and CDR2 YYREEE (reference sequence).